The entry that follows covers one T cell receptor (beta chain) sequence. The repertoire was sequenced with immunoSEQ multiplex PCR; TCRdb's copy has only in-frame clones and lacks some. The profile shows about 160,000 clones, approximately 87% of them singletons. The data belong to a study of blood T cell repertoires in COVID-19. Trimming pared 6 bases from V and 5 bases from J, leaving 13 bases between. This CDR3 spans 13 amino acids. The chain employs TRBV12-3 or TRBV12-4 and TRBJ2-5; TRBD2 might be the D (7 bases). Sequenced: peripheral blood. This TCR was recovered from a woman aged 70-85 years with COVID-19, enrolled during active disease. CDR3 DNA: TGTGCCAGCAGATCGGGGGGCGGGGAGACCCAGTACTTC. This gives the protein CASRSGGGETQYF.